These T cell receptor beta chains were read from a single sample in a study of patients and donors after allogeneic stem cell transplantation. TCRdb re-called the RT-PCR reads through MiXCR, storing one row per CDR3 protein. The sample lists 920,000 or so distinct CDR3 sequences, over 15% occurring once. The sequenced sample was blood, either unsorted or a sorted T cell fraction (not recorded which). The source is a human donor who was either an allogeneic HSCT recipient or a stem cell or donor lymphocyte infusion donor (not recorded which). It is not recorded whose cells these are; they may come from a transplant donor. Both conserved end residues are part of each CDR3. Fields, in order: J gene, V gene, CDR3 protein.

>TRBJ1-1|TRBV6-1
CASTQYGGPNTEAFF
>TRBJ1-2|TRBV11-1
CASSRRDRAGYTF
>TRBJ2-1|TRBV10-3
CAIRQLAGGNDEQFF
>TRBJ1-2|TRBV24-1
CATGGEVGYTF
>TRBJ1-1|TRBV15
CATSRAGGTHTEAFF
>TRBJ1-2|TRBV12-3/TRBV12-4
CASSPQGTFPHGYTF
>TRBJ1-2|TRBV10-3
CAISESAVHSGGQGARGYTF
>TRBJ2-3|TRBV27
CASSLSLTPSTDTQYF
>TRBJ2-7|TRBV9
CASSVGGTVSYEQYF
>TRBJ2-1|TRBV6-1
CASRSPSSYNEQFF
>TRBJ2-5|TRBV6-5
CASSYSRGGARETQYF
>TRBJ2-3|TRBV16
CASSQSIDSTDTQYF
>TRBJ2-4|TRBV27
CASSTAFGPKNIQYF
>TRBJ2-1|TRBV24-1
CATREGDEQFF
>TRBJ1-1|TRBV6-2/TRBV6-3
CASSYFPNTEAFF
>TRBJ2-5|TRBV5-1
CASSPPIAGTQETQYF
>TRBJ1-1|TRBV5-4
CASSPQARNTEAFF
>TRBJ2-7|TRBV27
CASRGRDLDEQYF